The 26 T cell receptor beta chains presented below share a single source sample, sequenced in a study of cytomegalovirus exposure and HLA in healthy donors. Libraries were prepared by immunoSEQ multiplex PCR; TCRdb keeps only in-frame clonotypes and omits some of them. The sample contains 150,000 to 180,000 clones, 86% of which appear only once. The sample consisted of PBMCs. These receptors were taken from a human donor in good health.

The genes are TRBV7-3 and TRBJ2-3, with TRBD2 identical over 16 bases. Per germline, CDR1 SGHTA and CDR2 FQGTGA. With 5 bases clipped from V and 3 bases from J, the junction kept 5 bases outside the gene matches. CDR3 size: 17 residues. DNA of the CDR3: TGTGCCAGCAGCCCGCCGGGACTAGCGGGAGGGACAGATACGCAGTATTTT. This sequence encodes CASSPPGLAGGTDTQYF.

The J gene is TRBJ2-7, the V gene TRBV2; 10 positions agree with TRBD1. J lost 8 bases, V lost 5 bases, and 9 bases had no gene match. Germline CDR1 reads SNHLY; CDR2 reads FYNNEI. The CDR3 has 14 residues. The DNA for the CDR3 is TGTGCCAGCAGTCCGACAGGGGGCGAGGTAAAGCAGTACTTC. It codes for CASSPTGGEVKQYF.

V is TRBV18 and J is TRBJ1-1; D remains ambiguous. Germline V gene data show CDR1 as KGHSH and CDR2 as LQKENI. CDR3 length: 14 amino acids. V was trimmed by 0 bases and J by 2 bases, leaving 7 bases between them. Written as DNA, the CDR3 is TGTGCCAGCTCACCACCAGTAGATAACACTGAAGCTTTCTTT. Translation gives CASSPPVDNTEAFF. Full variable domain (rest looked up from reference TRBV18 and TRBJ1-1): NAGVMQNPRHLVRRRGQEARLRCSPMKGHSHVYWYRQLPEEGLKFMVYLQKENIIDESGMPKERFSAEFPKEGPSILRIQQVVRGDSAAYFCASSPPVDNTEAFFGQGTRLTVV.

The chain employs TRBV4-1 and TRBJ1-1; possibly TRBD1 for D (6 bases). The germline V gene has CDR1 MGHRA and CDR2 YSYEKL. This CDR3 has 16 residues. V lost 3 bases and J lost 0, with 14 bases in between. The CDR3 loop reads CASSHELDSLNTEAFF. The CDR3, as DNA: TGCGCCAGCAGCCACGAATTGGACAGCTTGAACACTGAAGCTTTCTTT.

The chain joins TRBV2 to TRBJ1-5; D may be TRBD1 (6 bases). CDR1 and CDR2 from the germline V gene are SNHLY and FYNNEI. This CDR3 is 14 amino acids long. Trimming stripped 8 bases from V and 4 bases from J, with 15 bases between. The chain's CDR3 is CASQGTGFNQPQHF. In nucleotides, the CDR3 is TGTGCCAGCCAGGGGACGGGTTTTAATCAGCCCCAGCATTTT.

V usage is TRBV5-5 and J usage is TRBJ2-3, with D uncertain. This CDR3 has 13 amino acids. Trimming took off 2 bases at V and 4 bases at J, with 8 bases between the two ends. The germline gives CDR1 SGHKS, CDR2 YYEKEE (reference sequence). In DNA form, the CDR3 reads TGTGCCAGCAGCTTCAATCCGGCAGATACGCAGTATTTT. Protein: CASSFNPADTQYF.

The chain links TRBV28 to TRBJ1-1; TRBD1 matches at 7 bases. The length of the CDR3 is 16 residues. Trimming at V came to 2 bases and at J to 5 bases, leaving 11 bases not matched to a gene. CDR1 MDHEN and CDR2 SYDVKM come from the germline V gene. The CDR3 DNA is TGTGCCAGCAGTTTAGGAGCCCAGGGGGGAAGGACTGAAGCTTTCTTT. This sequence encodes CASSLGAQGGRTEAFF.

The CDR3 DNA reads as TGTGCCACCACACACCCGAACACTGAAGCTTTCTTT. Its protein is CATTHPNTEAFF. The chain joins TRBV19 to TRBJ1-1; D gene ambiguous. In germline, CDR1 is LNHDA, CDR2 SQIVND (reference sequence). V was shortened by 10 bases and J by 1 base, with 10 bases between the two germline ends. The CDR3 runs 12 residues.

The gene calls are TRBV7-3 and TRBJ1-2; D is undetermined. Per the germline V gene, CDR1 is SGHTA and CDR2 is FQGTGA. V lost 5 bases to trimming and J lost 2 bases, with 9 bases between them. The CDR3 is made up of 13 amino acids. The CDR3 loop reads CASSRGINYGYTF. In nucleotides, the CDR3 is TGTGCCAGCAGCCGCGGGATCAACTATGGCTACACCTTC.

This chain joins TRBV6-6 and TRBJ1-3, with unresolved D. V lost 5 bases, J lost 9 bases, and 20 bases lay in between. Per germline, CDR1 MNHNY and CDR2 SVGAGI (reference sequence). The CDR3 consists of 15 residues. This CDR3 is CASSTTGTSGSTIYF. The CDR3 coding sequence is TGTGCCAGCAGTACGACGGGTACCTCTGGGAGCACCATATATTTT.

The chain links TRBV19 to TRBJ2-1, with TRBD2 matching over 8 bases. The germline gives CDR1 LNHDA, CDR2 SQIVND (reference sequence). J gave up 9 bases and V 5 bases, and 6 bases lay outside the gene matches. The CDR3 has 13 residues. The DNA of the CDR3 is TGTGCCAGTAGTGAGCAAGCGGGAGTTGAGCAGTTCTTC. Its translation: CASSEQAGVEQFF.

In this sample, this clone turned up many times. The rearrangement joins TRBV7-3 to TRBJ2-1; 9 bases are shared with TRBD2. CDR3 length: 15 amino acids. Germline CDR1 SGHTA, CDR2 FQGTGA. Trimming at V came to 5 bases and at J to 9 bases, leaving 11 bases not matched to a gene. This CDR3 is CASSVIGGGAGEQFF. In DNA, the CDR3 is TGTGCCAGCAGCGTCATTGGCGGGGGGGCCGGTGAGCAGTTCTTC.

The chain links TRBV29-1 to TRBJ2-5; D possibly corresponds to TRBD1 (5 bases). Per the germline V gene, CDR1 is SQVTM and CDR2 is ANQGSEA. This CDR3 has 12 residues. V gave up 3 bases and J gave up 5 bases, with 10 bases separating them. CDR3 protein: CSVEQGGETQYF. The CDR3 DNA is TGCAGCGTTGAGCAGGGCGGCGAGACCCAGTACTTC.

This clone was seen only once. The genes are TRBV5-5 and TRBJ1-2; no definite D call. The CDR3 is made up of 15 amino acids. Germline V lookup: CDR1 SGHKS, CDR2 YYEKEE (reference sequence). V was trimmed by 4 bases and J by 4 bases, leaving 17 bases between them. The CDR3 DNA is TGTGCCAGCAGCCCGGACCCGGGCGGGTCCTATGGCTACACCTTC. Amino acid sequence: CASSPDPGGSYGYTF. Full variable domain (remainder filled in from reference TRBV5-5 and TRBJ1-2): DAGVTQSPTHLIKTRGQQVTLRCSPISGHKSVSWYQQVLGQGPQFIFQYYEKEERGRGNFPDRFSARQFPNYSSELNVNALLLGDSALYLCASSPDPGGSYGYTFGSGTRLTVV.

The rearrangement uses TRBV6-4 and TRBJ2-3, with 9 bases matching TRBD2. The CDR3 runs to 17 residues. J lost 0 bases, V lost 2 bases, and 6 bases had no gene match. Germline V gene sequence: CDR1 MRHNA, CDR2 SNTAGT. CDR3 sequence reads: CASSDETSGGSTDTQYF. CDR3 in DNA: TGTGCCAGCAGTGACGAGACTAGCGGAGGCAGCACAGATACGCAGTATTTT.

J is TRBJ2-2 and V is TRBV6-5; the D gene is possibly TRBD1 (5 bases). The ends were cut back, 0 bases at V and 7 bases at J, with 9 bases in the middle. Looked up from germline, CDR1 is MNHEY and CDR2 is SVGAGI. The CDR3 contains 14 residues. CDR3 loop: CASSYSTQGGELFF. CDR3 coding DNA: TGTGCCAGCAGTTACTCGACGCAGGGCGGGGAGCTGTTTTTT.

This sequence joins TRBV14 and TRBJ2-1; 8 bases line up with TRBD2. Germline-derived CDR1 and CDR2 are SGHDN and FVKESK. V gave up 4 bases and J gave up 4 bases; unmatched junction bases: 12. This CDR3 contains 17 residues. In DNA, the CDR3 is TGTGCCAGCAGCCGACACATTCTAGCGGGCGATTACAATGAGCAGTTCTTC. Protein product: CASSRHILAGDYNEQFF.

V is TRBV13 and J is TRBJ2-5; TRBD2 is a possible D gene (5 bases). This CDR3 is 12 amino acids long. Trimming removed 5 bases from V and 7 bases from J, with 11 bases in between. CDR1 PRHDT and CDR2 FYEKMQ come from the germline V gene (reference sequence). Here the CDR3 reads CASSLGERTQYF. CDR3 in DNA: TGTGCCAGCAGCCTGGGAGAACGGACCCAGTACTTC. Combining the CDR3 with reference TRBV13 and TRBJ2-5 gives the whole variable domain AAGVIQSPRHLIKEKRETATLKCYPIPRHDTVYWYQQGPGQDPQFLISFYEKMQSDKGSIPDRFSAQQFSDYHSELNMSSLELGDSALYFCASSLGERTQYFGPGTRLLVL.

The chain carries TRBV19 and TRBJ2-1; TRBD1 matches at 7 bases. Per the germline V gene, CDR1 is LNHDA and CDR2 is SQIVND (reference sequence). Trimming took 3 bases from V and 2 from J; bases not matched to a gene: 7. The CDR3 is made up of 16 amino acids. In DNA, the CDR3 is TGTGCCAGTAGTATCATTTCAGGGGGAGCCTACAATGAGCAGTTCTTC. Its protein product is CASSIISGGAYNEQFF.

The rearrangement uses TRBV5-6 and TRBJ2-3, with D hard to call. With 4 bases removed from V and 7 bases from J, the gap between germline ends came to 16 bases. CDR1 is SGHDT, CDR2 YYEEEE, per germline. The CDR3 consists of 14 residues. The CDR3 protein is CASSPQGVAHTQYF. The CDR3 DNA sequence: TGTGCCAGCAGCCCTCAAGGAGTAGCTCATACGCAGTATTTT.

This chain joins TRBV27 and TRBJ2-7, with 9 bases that match TRBD1. Per germline, CDR1 MNHEY and CDR2 SMNVEV (reference sequence). V lost 7 bases, J lost 2 bases, and 6 bases stayed unmatched. The CDR3 has 14 residues. The CDR3 region is CASTAGQGTYEQYF. In DNA form, the CDR3 reads TGTGCCAGCACGGCGGGACAGGGTACCTACGAGCAGTACTTC.

This chain links TRBV2 with TRBJ2-7, with 8 bases fitting TRBD1. The CDR3 covers 14 residues. Per germline, CDR1 SNHLY and CDR2 FYNNEI. V gave up 6 bases and J gave up 1 base; unmatched junction bases: 5. Written as DNA, the CDR3 is TGTGCCAGCAGCGTGGACAGGGCTTCCTACGAGCAGTACTTC. Encoded protein: CASSVDRASYEQYF.

V and J are TRBV6-1 and TRBJ2-3; D possibly corresponds to TRBD2 (6 bases). This CDR3 has 15 residues. CDR1 is MNHNS, CDR2 SASEGT, per germline. V gave up 8 bases and J gave up 0 bases, with 15 bases separating them. The CDR3, as DNA: TGTGCCAGCTCCTTGGCGGCGGGGAGCACAGATACGCAGTATTTT. It is translated as CASSLAAGSTDTQYF.

J is TRBJ2-4 and V is TRBV10-1; a possible D gene is TRBD1 (6 bases). CDR1 is WNHNN, CDR2 SYGVQD, per germline (reference sequence). The CDR3 has 15 residues. V dropped 0 bases and J dropped 0 bases, with 6 bases sitting between them. CDR3: CASSESTGAKNIQYF. DNA of the CDR3: TGCGCCAGCAGTGAGTCGACAGGAGCCAAAAACATTCAGTACTTC.

This sequence joins TRBV5-1 and TRBJ1-6; D remains unclear. CDR3 size: 13 residues. The V and J ends lost 7 bases and 6 bases respectively, with 11 bases between them. Germline loops: CDR1 SGHRS, CDR2 YFSETQ. DNA for the CDR3: TGCGCCAGCGCCGACGGGTCTAATTCACCCCTCCACTTT. Protein: CASADGSNSPLHF.

This sequence joins TRBV5-1 and TRBJ2-7; the match to TRBD1 covers 7 bases. The CDR3 is 17 amino acids. The V segment lost 0 bases and the J segment 0 bases; nucleotides outside the gene matches: 9. CDR1 and CDR2 from the germline V gene are SGHRS and YFSETQ. The DNA for the CDR3 is TGCGCCAGCAGCTTGGACCTAACAGGGGCCAGCTCCTACGAGCAGTACTTC. Its protein is CASSLDLTGASSYEQYF.